The 27 T cell receptor beta chains listed next were all sequenced from one sample in a study of blood T cells in healthy people across ages. Through a sample-barcoded 5' primer and a J-beta primer mix, a second PCR was run for 7 to 11 cycles. TCRdb redid the calling of the 5' RACE reads with MiXCR, one entry per CDR3 protein. The sample has roughly 550,000 distinct CDR3 sequences; 24% are singletons. These data were likewise used in another study, on T cells of mothers and their children.

The sequencing input was blood. The receptors were gathered from a boy younger than 18 in good health.

This chain links TRBV4-1 with TRBJ2-2; D tentatively reads TRBD1 or TRBD2 (5 bases each). V dropped 1 base and J dropped 1 base, with 16 bases sitting between them. From germline, CDR1 is MGHRA and CDR2 YSYEKL. This CDR3 is 18 amino acids long. CDR3 protein: CASSQVHGVGGNTGELFF. CDR3 in DNA: TGCGCCAGCAGCCAAGTACATGGGGTTGGGGGGAACACCGGGGAGCTGTTTTTT.

Only a few counts were recorded for this clonotype. The rearrangement joins TRBV18 to TRBJ2-3; D might be TRBD2 (5 bases). Germline V gene data show CDR1 as KGHSH and CDR2 as LQKENI. There are 16 residues in the CDR3. V shed 3 bases and J shed 5 bases, with 18 bases lying between them. In DNA, the CDR3 is TGTGCCAGCTCACCCTCCGCGGGCGGCTTGGTAGATACGCAGTATTTT. This codes for CASSPSAGGLVDTQYF.

The chain carries TRBV7-9 and TRBJ1-3; D gene uncertain. Germline lookup yields CDR1 SEHNR and CDR2 FQNEAQ (reference sequence). CDR3 size: 13 residues. Trimming removed 5 bases at V and 0 bases at J, with 5 bases between. CDR3 protein: CASSHPSGNTIYF. CDR3 sequence (DNA): TGTGCCAGCAGCCACCCCTCTGGAAACACCATATATTTT.

The chain recombines TRBV6-6 with TRBJ1-4, with 10 bases that match TRBD1. This CDR3 comprises 18 residues. CDR1 is MNHNY and CDR2 is SVGAGI in the germline V gene (reference sequence). V was pared by 7 bases and J by 8 bases, with 19 bases of the junction left unmatched. The DNA for the CDR3 is TGTGCCAGCACCTTAGGGGGACAGGGGTCCCCTTATAACGAAAAACTGTTTTTT. This gives the protein CASTLGGQGSPYNEKLFF.

The rearrangement joins TRBV20-1 to TRBJ2-1; D gene ambiguous. This CDR3 is built from 15 residues. CDR1 DFQATT and CDR2 SNEGSKA come from the germline V gene (reference sequence). Trimming shortened V by 0 bases and J by 7 bases, and 16 bases separated the two germline ends. CDR3 residues: CSARDWNLGSNEQFF. The CDR3 bases are TGCAGTGCTAGAGATTGGAACCTAGGATCGAATGAGCAGTTCTTC.

V is TRBV20-1 and J is TRBJ2-7, with 8 bases matching TRBD2. The V gene end was trimmed by 4 bases and the J gene end by 3 bases; junction bases not matched to a gene: 11. Germline V gene lookup returns CDR1 DFQATT and CDR2 SNEGSKA (reference sequence). CDR3 length: 15 amino acids. The CDR3 DNA follows: TGCAGTGCTATCCTAAGACCGGGGGGGATCTACGAGCAGTACTTC. Translated, it gives CSAILRPGGIYEQYF.

This clonotype was seen a few times. V is TRBV5-5 and J is TRBJ2-7; TRBD1 is a possible D gene (6 bases). The CDR3 has 14 amino acids. Germline CDR1 and CDR2: SGHKS and YYEKEE (reference sequence). Deletions cut 2 bases from V and 3 bases from J, with 12 bases between. CDR3 protein: CASSLGLGHYEQYF. CDR3 bases: TGTGCCAGCAGCTTAGGGCTGGGACACTACGAGCAGTACTTC.

The chain combines TRBV29-1 with TRBJ1-3; D call uncertain. This CDR3 has 13 amino acids. Germline V gene lookup returns CDR1 SQVTM and CDR2 ANQGSEA. The V gene lost 7 bases and the J gene lost 2 bases, with 12 bases spanning the gap. CDR3 DNA: TGCAGCGCCGCTGGGTCTCCTGGAAACACCATATATTTT. It yields the protein CSAAGSPGNTIYF. Full variable domain (outside the CDR3, taken from reference TRBV29-1 and TRBJ1-3): SAVISQKPSRDICQRGTSLTIQCQVDSQVTMMFWYRQQPGQSLTLIATANQGSEATYESGFVIDKFPISRPNLTFSTLTVSNMSPEDSSIYLCSAAGSPGNTIYFGEGSWLTVV.

DNA for the CDR3: TGTGCCAGCAGACTACAGGTATCTGCTTTCTTT. This encodes CASRLQVSAFF. V usage is TRBV6-1 and J usage is TRBJ1-1, with D possibly matching TRBD1 (5 bases). V was pared by 6 bases and J by 11 bases, with 13 bases between. Germline assignment: CDR1 MNHNS and CDR2 SASEGT. The CDR3 spans 11 residues.

This clonotype has a single count. This may stem from a read error, because a much larger clone lies one nucleotide away. The rearrangement uses TRBV20-1 and TRBJ2-4, with D perhaps given as TRBD1 or TRBD2 (6 bases each). CDR1 DFQATT and CDR2 SNEGSKA come from the germline V gene (reference sequence). This CDR3 comprises 14 residues. DNA of the CDR3: TGCAGTGCTGCAGATACGGGGGCCAGAAACATTCAGTACTTC. It translates to CSAADTGARNIQYF.

V usage is TRBV10-3 and J usage is TRBJ2-1; D gene unclear. Trimming cost V 4 bases and J 0 bases, with 7 bases left between them. CDR1 and CDR2 (germline): ENHRY, SYGVKD. CDR3 length: 14 residues. CDR3 sequence reads: CAISASSSYNEQFF. CDR3 bases: TGTGCCATCAGTGCGAGTAGCTCCTACAATGAGCAGTTCTTC.

V is TRBV7-9 and J is TRBJ1-1; D might be TRBD1 (5 bases). CDR3 length equals 14 residues. Looked up from germline, CDR1 is SEHNR and CDR2 is FQNEAQ (reference sequence). V was pared by 6 bases and J by 0 bases, with 11 bases between. DNA of the CDR3: TGTGCCAGCAGACCGACAGTAATGAACACTGAAGCTTTCTTT. Its translation is CASRPTVMNTEAFF.

This clonotype was detected a few times. The chain joins TRBV10-3 to TRBJ1-1; TRBD1 aligns across 8 bases. CDR3 size: 14 residues. CDR1 is ENHRY, CDR2 SYGVKD, per germline. V dropped 8 bases and J dropped 0; count of bases not matched to a gene: 5. This chain's CDR3 is CAIWTGNLNTEAFF. CDR3 sequence (DNA): TGTGCCATCTGGACAGGGAATTTGAACACTGAAGCTTTCTTT.

This clonotype was seen at least ten times. The genes are TRBV28 and TRBJ1-6; 7 bases agree with TRBD1. Per the germline V gene, CDR1 is MDHEN and CDR2 is SYDVKM. V was clipped by 7 bases and J by 6 bases; unmatched bases: 6. The CDR3 runs 14 residues. The CDR3 nucleotides read TGTGCCAGCACCCAGACAGGGTTTAATTCACCCCTCCACTTT. Its protein product is CASTQTGFNSPLHF.

In this sample, this clonotype turned up a few times. V usage is TRBV9 and J usage is TRBJ2-5; D remains ambiguous. The closer fit of TRBJ2-1 to the DNA end suggests the J call may be wrong. Germline V gives CDR1 SGDLS, CDR2 YYNGEE. This CDR3 spans 13 amino acids. This CDR3 is CASSVQGNDEQFF. The CDR3 DNA is TGTGCCAGCAGCGTACAAGGGAACGATGAGCAGTTCTTC.

This clonotype was observed once. V usage is TRBV28 and J usage is TRBJ2-3, with 11 bases that match TRBD2. CDR1 is MDHEN and CDR2 is SYDVKM in the germline V gene. The ends lost 5 bases at V and 5 bases at J; junction bases unmatched: 15. CDR3 length: 18 amino acids. The CDR3, as DNA: TGTGCCAGCAGTACCATTCGGGCACTAGCGGGAGTCGGAGATACGCAGTATTTT. It yields the protein CASSTIRALAGVGDTQYF.

The chain joins TRBV4-3 to TRBJ1-4; the D is unclear. CDR1 and CDR2 from the germline V gene are LGHNA and YSLEER. Trimming stripped 3 bases from V and 7 bases from J, with 15 bases between. The CDR3 totals 15 residues. The chain's CDR3 is CASSQAISGPEKLFF. The CDR3 DNA follows: TGCGCCAGCAGCCAGGCCATCTCGGGCCCTGAAAAACTGTTTTTT.

V usage is TRBV5-6 and J usage is TRBJ2-1, with a weak D call TRBD1 (5 bases). Trimming took off 2 bases at V and 5 bases at J, with 14 bases between the two ends. CDR3 length equals 15 residues. Germline lookup yields CDR1 SGHDT and CDR2 YYEEEE. This CDR3 is CASSLAGIRDNEQFF. CDR3 in DNA: TGTGCCAGCAGCTTAGCAGGGATTCGCGACAATGAGCAGTTCTTC.

This clonotype has ten or more counts. CDR3 region: CATSRGPANNEKLFF. CDR3 sequence (DNA): TGTGCCACCAGCAGAGGACCGGCTAATAATGAAAAACTGTTTTTT. The V call is TRBV15, the J call TRBJ1-4; D remains ambiguous. The CDR3 contains 15 residues. The ends were cut back, 1 base at V and 4 bases at J, with 10 bases in the middle. Germline-derived CDR1 and CDR2 are LNHNV and YYDKDF (reference sequence).

The V gene is TRBV20-1, the J gene TRBJ2-5; D gene uncertain. Trimming pared 0 bases from V and 0 bases from J, leaving 14 bases between. Germline lookup yields CDR1 DFQATT and CDR2 SNEGSKA (reference sequence). CDR3 length: 16 amino acids. The CDR3 DNA reads TGCAGTGCTAGAGAAAACTTACAGAAGTACCAAGAGACCCAGTACTTC. Protein sequence: CSARENLQKYQETQYF.

This clonotype was seen only once. In DNA form, the CDR3 reads TGCGCCAGCAGCCGAGTCAGCGGAGGGAGCTCCTACAATGAGCAGTTCTTC. Amino acid sequence: CASSRVSGGSSYNEQFF. The chain uses TRBV4-1 and TRBJ2-1, with TRBD2 as a possible D gene (6 bases). The CDR3 spans 17 residues. Germline loops: CDR1 MGHRA, CDR2 YSYEKL. Trimming took 4 bases from V and 0 from J, leaving 16 bases between them.

V usage is TRBV7-2 and J usage is TRBJ2-5; D gene ambiguous. The closer fit of TRBJ2-1 to the DNA end suggests the J call may be wrong. Germline V CDR1 and CDR2: SGHTA, FQGNSA. The CDR3 sequence is 12 residues long. The CDR3 sequence is CASSLARVVQFF. In nucleotides, the CDR3 is TGTGCCAGCAGCTTAGCGAGAGTCGTGCAGTTCTTC.

This clonotype was seen ten or more times. The chain employs TRBV28 and TRBJ2-1, with D perhaps being TRBD1 or TRBD2 (6 bases each). The length of the CDR3 is 16 residues. Germline assignment: CDR1 MDHEN and CDR2 SYDVKM. The V end was cut by 10 bases, the J end by 0 bases, with 19 bases between. The CDR3 protein is CATGSPGAISYNEQFF. CDR3 nucleotides: TGTGCCACCGGTTCTCCGGGGGCTATCTCCTACAATGAGCAGTTCTTC.

The J gene is TRBJ2-1, the V gene TRBV20-1, with D possibly being TRBD1 (5 bases). CDR1 and CDR2 from the germline V gene are DFQATT and SNEGSKA (reference sequence). Trimming left V 4 bases short and J 12 bases short, with 13 bases between. This CDR3 region has 11 residues. The CDR3 reads CSATTLQGQFF. DNA of the CDR3: TGCAGTGCTACGACACTTCAGGGGCAGTTCTTC.

A few counts support this clonotype. This chain links TRBV29-1 with TRBJ2-1; D is perhaps TRBD2 (6 bases). The CDR3 extends over 10 amino acids. V was shortened by 2 bases and J by 13 bases, with 9 bases between the two germline ends. Germline lookup yields CDR1 SQVTM and CDR2 ANQGSEA. DNA of the CDR3: TGCAGCGTTGAAATGGGAGGACAGTTCTTC. Amino acids: CSVEMGGQFF.

The gene calls are TRBV29-1 and TRBJ2-3; TRBD2 is a possible D gene (6 bases). The CDR3 sequence is 14 residues long. With 2 bases removed from V and 4 bases from J, the gap between germline ends came to 13 bases. The germline V gene has CDR1 SQVTM and CDR2 ANQGSEA. The CDR3 is CSVETGRGADTQYF. The DNA of the CDR3 is TGCAGCGTTGAAACTGGGCGGGGCGCAGATACGCAGTATTTT.

V gene TRBV5-6 combines with J gene TRBJ2-3, with 8 bases that match TRBD2. V was pared by 3 bases and J by 10 bases, with 7 bases of the junction left unmatched. Per the germline V gene, CDR1 is SGHDT and CDR2 is YYEEEE. CDR3 length equals 13 residues. CDR3 in amino acids: CASSWTGGQPQYF. Here the CDR3 DNA reads TGTGCCAGCAGCTGGACGGGGGGGCAGCCGCAGTATTTT.